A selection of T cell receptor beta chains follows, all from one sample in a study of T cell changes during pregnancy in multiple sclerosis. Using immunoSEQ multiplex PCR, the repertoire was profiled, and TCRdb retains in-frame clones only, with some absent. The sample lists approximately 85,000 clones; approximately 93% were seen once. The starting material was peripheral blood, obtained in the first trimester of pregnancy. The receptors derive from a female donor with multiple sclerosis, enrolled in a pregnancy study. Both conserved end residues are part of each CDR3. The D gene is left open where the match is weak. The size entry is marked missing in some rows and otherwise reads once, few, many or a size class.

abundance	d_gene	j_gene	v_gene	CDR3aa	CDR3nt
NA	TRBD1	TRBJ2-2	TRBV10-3	CAISEAARDRSFPSNTGELFF	TGTGCCATCAGTGAGGCGGCCCGGGACAGAAGCTTCCCCTCGAACACCGGGGAGCTGTTTTTT
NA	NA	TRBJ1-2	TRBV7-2	CASSFEVVRDYGYTF	TGTGCCAGCAGCTTTGAAGTGGTGAGGGACTATGGCTACACCTTC
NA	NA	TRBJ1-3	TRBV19	CASSKFRGSGNTIYF	TGTGCCAGTAGTAAATTCAGGGGATCCGGAAACACCATATATTTT
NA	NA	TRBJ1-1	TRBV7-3	CASSQDRDTLNTEAFF	TGTGCCAGCAGTCAAGACCGGGACACCCTGAACACTGAAGCTTTCTTT
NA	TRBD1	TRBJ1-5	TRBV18	CASSSRDRDQPQHF	TGTGCCAGCTCATCAAGGGACAGGGATCAGCCCCAGCATTTT
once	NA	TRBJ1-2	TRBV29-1	CSVGGGGPGYGYTF	TGCAGCGTTGGCGGGGGGGGCCCGGGCTATGGCTACACCTTC
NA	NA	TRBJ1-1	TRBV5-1	CASSLTMGKGAEAFF	TGCGCCAGCAGCTTAACAATGGGGAAGGGGGCTGAAGCTTTCTTT
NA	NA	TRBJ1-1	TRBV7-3	CASSLGPRGGNTEAFF	TGTGCCAGCAGCTTAGGTCCGCGGGGGGGAAACACTGAAGCTTTCTTT
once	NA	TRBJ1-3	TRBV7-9	CASSPRWGVSPGNTIYF	TGTGCCAGCAGCCCGAGGTGGGGGGTTTCTCCTGGAAACACCATATATTTT
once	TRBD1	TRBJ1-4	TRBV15	CATWDRVNEKLFF	TGTGCCACCTGGGACAGGGTTAATGAAAAACTGTTTTTT
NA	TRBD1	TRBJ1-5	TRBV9	CASSVVGTGVSVGNQPQHF	TGTGCCAGCAGCGTAGTTGGGACAGGCGTATCGGTAGGTAATCAGCCCCAGCATTTT
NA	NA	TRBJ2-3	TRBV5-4	CASAGGVGAVGDTQYF	TGTGCCAGTGCCGGCGGGGTGGGAGCGGTCGGTGATACGCAGTATTTT
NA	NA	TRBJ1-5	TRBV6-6	CASSYAWEVYQPQHF	TGTGCCAGCAGTTACGCGTGGGAGGTCTATCAGCCCCAGCATTTT
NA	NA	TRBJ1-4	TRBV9	CASSVGEPNEKLFF	TGTGCCAGCAGCGTAGGAGAGCCTAATGAAAAACTGTTTTTT
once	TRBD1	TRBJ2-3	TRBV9	CASSDDRESTDTQYF	TGTGCCAGCAGCGACGACAGGGAAAGCACAGATACGCAGTATTTT
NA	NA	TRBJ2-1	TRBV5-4	CASSLGAASFNEQFF	TGTGCCAGCAGCTTGGGGGCTGCGAGCTTCAATGAGCAGTTCTTC
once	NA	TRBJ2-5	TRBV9	CASSVGSRGKETQYF	TGTGCCAGCAGCGTCGGAAGTCGGGGAAAAGAGACCCAGTACTTC
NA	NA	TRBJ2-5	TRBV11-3	CASSRTVQETQYF	TGTGCCAGCAGCCGGACAGTACAAGAGACCCAGTACTTC
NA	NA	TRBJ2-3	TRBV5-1	CASSGSYTQYF	TGCGCCAGCTCGGGAAGTTATACGCAGTATTTT
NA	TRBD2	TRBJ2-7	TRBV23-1	CASSQESGRRIEQYF	TGCGCCAGCAGTCAAGAAAGCGGGAGGAGAATAGAGCAGTACTTC
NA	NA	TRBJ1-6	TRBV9	CASSVVSDSPLHF	TGTGCCAGCAGCGTAGTTTCGGATTCACCCCTCCACTTT
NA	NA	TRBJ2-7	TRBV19	CASSTLNDRTYEQYF	TGTGCCAGTAGTACCCTAAATGACAGGACCTACGAGCAGTACTTC
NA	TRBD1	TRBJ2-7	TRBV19	CASSLTGGYEQYF	TGTGCCAGTAGTTTAACAGGGGGTTACGAGCAGTACTTC
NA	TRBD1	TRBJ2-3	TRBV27	CASSDRDLLDTQYF	TGTGCCAGCAGTGACAGGGACCTTTTAGATACGCAGTATTTT
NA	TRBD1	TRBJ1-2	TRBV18	CASSPGQNYGYTF	TGTGCCAGCTCACCGGGACAGAACTATGGCTACACCTTC
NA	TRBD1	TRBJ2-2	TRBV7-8	CASSFKQGTGELFF	TGTGCCAGCAGCTTCAAACAGGGGACCGGGGAGCTGTTTTTT
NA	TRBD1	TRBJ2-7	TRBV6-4	CASSDQPGQGIYEQYF	TGTGCCAGCAGTGATCAACCGGGACAGGGGATATACGAGCAGTACTTC
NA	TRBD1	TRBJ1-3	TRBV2	CASSDLGTGVGNTIYF	TGTGCCAGCAGTGACCTTGGGACAGGGGTTGGAAACACCATATATTTT
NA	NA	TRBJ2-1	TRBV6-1	CASSEAIQGEYNEQFF	TGTGCCAGCAGTGAAGCTATCCAGGGCGAATACAATGAGCAGTTCTTC
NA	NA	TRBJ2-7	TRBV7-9	CASSWTSGGARYEQYF	TGTGCCAGCAGCTGGACGTCGGGCGGGGCGAGATACGAGCAGTACTTC
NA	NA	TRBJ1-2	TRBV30	CAWSVLPSGVNYGYTF	TGTGCCTGGAGTGTTCTCCCCTCCGGGGTGAACTATGGCTACACCTTC
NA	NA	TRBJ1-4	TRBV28	CASSLYGRFSEKLFF	TGTGCCAGCAGTTTATACGGCAGGTTTTCTGAAAAACTGTTTTTT
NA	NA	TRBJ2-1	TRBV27	CASSLTFSYNEQFF	TGTGCCAGCAGTTTAACATTCTCCTACAATGAGCAGTTCTTC
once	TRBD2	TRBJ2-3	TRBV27	CASWTTGLAGGETGDTQYF	TGTGCCAGCTGGACTACGGGACTAGCGGGGGGTGAGACGGGAGATACGCAGTATTTT
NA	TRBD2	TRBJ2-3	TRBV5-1	CASSSERTSLADTQYF	TGCGCCAGCAGCTCGGAACGGACTAGCCTTGCAGATACGCAGTATTTT
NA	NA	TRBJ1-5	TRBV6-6	CASSSQGLNQPQHF	TGTGCCAGCAGTTCCCAGGGGCTCAATCAGCCCCAGCATTTT
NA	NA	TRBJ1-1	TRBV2	CASKAVTEAFF	TGTGCCAGCAAGGCGGTCACTGAAGCTTTCTTT
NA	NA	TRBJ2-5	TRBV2	CASRADRQETQYF	TGTGCCAGCAGAGCAGACAGACAAGAGACCCAGTACTTC
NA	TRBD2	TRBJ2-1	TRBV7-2	CASSLKAGGPGEQFF	TGTGCCAGCAGCTTAAAAGCGGGAGGGCCGGGGGAGCAGTTCTTC
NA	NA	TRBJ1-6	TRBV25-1	CASSEYGRSNSPLHF	TGTGCCAGCAGTGAATATGGTCGGTCTAATTCACCCCTCCACTTT
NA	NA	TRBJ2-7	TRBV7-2	CASSSSSYEQYF	TGTGCCAGCAGCTCGAGCTCCTACGAGCAGTACTTC
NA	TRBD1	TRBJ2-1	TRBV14	CASSLRTGVYNEQFF	TGTGCCAGCAGCTTACGGACAGGGGTATACAATGAGCAGTTCTTC
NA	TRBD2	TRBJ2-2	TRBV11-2	CASSPYGGANTGELFF	TGTGCCAGCAGCCCCTATGGGGGGGCGAACACCGGGGAGCTGTTTTTT
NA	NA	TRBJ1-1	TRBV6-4	CASSAMEDTEAFF	TGTGCCAGCAGTGCCATGGAGGACACTGAAGCTTTCTTT
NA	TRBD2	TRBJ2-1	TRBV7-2	CASSLTSGRAYNEQFF	TGTGCCAGCAGCTTGACTAGCGGGAGGGCCTACAATGAGCAGTTCTTC
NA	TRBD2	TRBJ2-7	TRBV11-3	CASSLAAGVEQYF	TGTGCCAGCAGCTTAGCTGCGGGAGTTGAGCAGTACTTC
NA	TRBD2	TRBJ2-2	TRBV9	CASSVGTSGRTGELFF	TGTGCCAGCAGCGTAGGGACTAGCGGGAGGACCGGGGAGCTGTTTTTT
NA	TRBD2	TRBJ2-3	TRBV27	CASSLLAGGYTDTQYF	TGTGCCAGCAGTTTACTAGCGGGGGGGTACACAGATACGCAGTATTTT
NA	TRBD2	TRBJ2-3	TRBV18	CASSPLWTSGRERTDTQYF	TGTGCCAGCTCACCACTCTGGACTAGCGGGAGGGAACGCACAGATACGCAGTATTTT
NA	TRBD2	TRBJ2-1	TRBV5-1	CASSRRLAGDAVNEQFF	TGCGCCAGCAGCAGGAGACTAGCGGGAGACGCGGTCAATGAGCAGTTCTTC
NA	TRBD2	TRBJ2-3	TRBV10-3	CAISNRDYSTDTQYF	TGTGCCATCAGTAACCGGGACTACAGCACAGATACGCAGTATTTT
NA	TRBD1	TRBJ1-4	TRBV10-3	CAISDRVGTGDEKLFF	TGTGCCATCAGTGATCGGGTCGGGACAGGGGACGAAAAACTGTTTTTT
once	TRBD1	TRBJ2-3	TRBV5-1	CASSFQQGNVGDTQYF	TGCGCCAGCAGCTTCCAACAGGGGAACGTTGGAGATACGCAGTATTTT
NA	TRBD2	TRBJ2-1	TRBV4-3	CASSQEVSGTIRSNEQFF	TGCGCCAGCAGCCAAGAAGTCTCCGGGACTATCAGGTCGAATGAGCAGTTCTTC
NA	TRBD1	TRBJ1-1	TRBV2	CASTHRGLNTEAFF	TGTGCCAGCACTCACAGGGGGCTGAACACTGAAGCTTTCTTT
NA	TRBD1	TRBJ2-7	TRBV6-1	CASSRDRFSYEQYF	TGTGCCAGCAGCCGGGACAGATTTTCCTACGAGCAGTACTTC
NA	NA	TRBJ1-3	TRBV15	CATSRAGTLGNTIYF	TGTGCCACCAGCAGAGCGGGGACTCTTGGAAACACCATATATTTT
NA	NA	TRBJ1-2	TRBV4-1	CASSQEGQNYGYTF	TGCGCCAGCAGCCAAGAAGGACAGAACTATGGCTACACCTTC